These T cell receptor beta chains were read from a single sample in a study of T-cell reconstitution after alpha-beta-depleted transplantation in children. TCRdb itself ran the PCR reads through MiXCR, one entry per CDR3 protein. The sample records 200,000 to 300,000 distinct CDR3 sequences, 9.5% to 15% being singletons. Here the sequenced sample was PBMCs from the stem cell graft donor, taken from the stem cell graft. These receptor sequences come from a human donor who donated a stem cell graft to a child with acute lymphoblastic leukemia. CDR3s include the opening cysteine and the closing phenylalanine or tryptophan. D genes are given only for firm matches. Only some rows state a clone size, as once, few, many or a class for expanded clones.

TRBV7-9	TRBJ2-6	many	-	CASSLRASSGANVLTF	TGTGCCAGCAGCTTGAGAGCCAGCTCTGGGGCCAACGTCCTGACTTTC
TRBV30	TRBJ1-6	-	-	CAWLAGEGNSPLHF	TGTGCCTGGTTGGCAGGGGAGGGTAATTCACCCCTCCACTTT
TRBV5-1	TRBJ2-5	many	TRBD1	CASSLGRWQGAQETQYF	TGCGCCAGCAGCTTGGGGAGGTGGCAGGGGGCACAAGAGACCCAGTACTTC
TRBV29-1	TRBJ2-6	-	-	CSVRLDSGANGLTF	TGCAGCGTTCGGCTGGACTCTGGGGCCAACGGCCTGACTTTC
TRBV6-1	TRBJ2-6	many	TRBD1	CASTHGTASSGANVLTF	TGTGCCAGCACCCACGGGACAGCTAGCTCTGGGGCCAACGTCCTGACTTTC
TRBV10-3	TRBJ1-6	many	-	CAIRPTVNSPLHF	TGTGCCATCAGACCGACAGTTAATTCACCCCTCCACTTT
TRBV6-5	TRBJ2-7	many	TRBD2	CASSYSGLAANYEQYF	TGTGCCAGCAGTTACTCCGGGCTAGCGGCAAACTACGAGCAGTACTTC
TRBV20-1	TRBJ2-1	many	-	CSAIRETGNEQFF	TGCAGTGCAATTCGGGAGACGGGGAATGAGCAGTTCTTC
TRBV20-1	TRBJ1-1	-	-	CSARVTPGDRVTEAFF	TGCAGTGCTAGAGTTACCCCTGGAGACAGAGTCACTGAAGCTTTCTTT
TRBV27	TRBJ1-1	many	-	CASSFSDFRTEAFF	TGTGCCAGCAGTTTTTCGGATTTTAGAACTGAAGCTTTCTTT
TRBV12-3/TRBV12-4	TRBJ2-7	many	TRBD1	CASNKGAFYEQYF	TGTGCCAGCAATAAGGGGGCTTTCTACGAGCAGTACTTC
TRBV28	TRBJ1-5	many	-	CASSFAPGNQPQHF	TGTGCCAGCAGTTTCGCCCCAGGAAATCAGCCCCAGCATTTT
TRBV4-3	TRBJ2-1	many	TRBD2	CASSQGLAESNEQFF	TGCGCCAGCAGCCAGGGACTAGCGGAAAGCAATGAGCAGTTCTTC
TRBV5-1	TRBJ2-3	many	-	CASSLRQASTDTQYF	TGCGCCAGCAGCCTCAGACAGGCGAGCACAGATACGCAGTATTTT
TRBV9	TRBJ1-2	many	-	CASSVGTGDGYTF	TGTGCCAGCAGCGTAGGAACGGGGGATGGCTACACCTTC
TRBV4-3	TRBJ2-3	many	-	CASSPRDWGRDTQYF	TGCGCCAGCAGCCCCCGTGACTGGGGACGAGATACGCAGTATTTT
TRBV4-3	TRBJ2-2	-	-	CASSQDGSSMTGELFF	TGCGCCAGCAGCCAAGATGGGTCTAGTATGACCGGGGAGCTGTTTTTT
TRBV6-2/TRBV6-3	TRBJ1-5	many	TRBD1	CASRTGTGITNQPQHF	TGTGCCAGCAGAACCGGGACAGGGATTACCAATCAGCCCCAGCATTTT
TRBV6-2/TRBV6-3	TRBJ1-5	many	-	CASSPSRGSRQPQHF	TGTGCCAGCAGCCCAAGTCGGGGGAGCCGGCAGCCCCAGCATTTT
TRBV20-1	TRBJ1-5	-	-	CSASTGYQPQHF	TGCAGTGCTAGCACCGGGTATCAGCCCCAGCATTTT
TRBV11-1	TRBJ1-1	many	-	CASSLSRGGGTEAFF	TGTGCCAGCAGCTTATCCCGCGGGGGGGGCACTGAAGCTTTCTTT
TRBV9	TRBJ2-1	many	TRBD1	CASGTGDNEQFF	TGTGCCAGCGGGACAGGGGACAATGAGCAGTTCTTC
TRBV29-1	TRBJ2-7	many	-	CSVEGTERDEQYF	TGCAGCGTTGAAGGGACGGAGAGGGACGAGCAGTACTTC
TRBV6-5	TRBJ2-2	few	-	CASSPPTAGELFF	TGTGCCAGCAGTCCCCCGACTGCCGGGGAGCTGTTTTTT
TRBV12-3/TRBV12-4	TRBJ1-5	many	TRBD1	CASRPPGQIRKPQHF	TGTGCCAGCAGGCCCCCGGGACAGATTAGAAAGCCCCAGCATTTT
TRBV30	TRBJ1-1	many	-	CAWRRGAGTEAFF	TGTGCCTGGAGGCGAGGAGCGGGCACTGAAGCTTTCTTT
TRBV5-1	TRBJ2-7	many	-	CASSSGREVFAEQYF	TGCGCCAGCAGCTCAGGCAGGGAGGTCTTCGCCGAGCAGTACTTC
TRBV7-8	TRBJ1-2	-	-	CASSLFRGAGGYGYTF	TGTGCCAGCAGCTTGTTTCGGGGGGCGGGGGGCTATGGCTACACCTTC
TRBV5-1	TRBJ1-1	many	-	CASSISGVRTEAFF	TGCGCCAGCAGCATATCGGGGGTTAGAACTGAAGCTTTCTTT
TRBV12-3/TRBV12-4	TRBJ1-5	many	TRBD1	CASTVTGGLHQPQHF	TGTGCCAGCACTGTGACAGGGGGCCTCCATCAGCCCCAGCATTTT
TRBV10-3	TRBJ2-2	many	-	CAITAIGNTGELFF	TGTGCCATCACGGCAATCGGAAACACCGGGGAGCTGTTTTTT
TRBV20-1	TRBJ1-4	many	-	CSAYLEGEKLFF	TGCAGTGCATACTTGGAGGGCGAAAAACTGTTTTTT
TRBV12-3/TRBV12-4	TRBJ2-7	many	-	CASSSHRDSAEQYF	TGTGCCAGCAGTTCCCACCGGGACTCAGCCGAGCAGTACTTC
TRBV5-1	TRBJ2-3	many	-	CASSLAGEGRHPDTQYF	TGCGCCAGCAGCTTGGCCGGAGAAGGCAGGCATCCAGATACGCAGTATTTT
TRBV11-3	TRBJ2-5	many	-	CASSLSRKETQYF	TGTGCCAGCAGCTTATCCAGGAAAGAGACCCAGTACTTC
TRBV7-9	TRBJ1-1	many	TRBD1	CASSFSGTGYTEAFF	TGTGCCAGCAGCTTTTCCGGGACAGGGTACACTGAAGCTTTCTTT
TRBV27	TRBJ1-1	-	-	CASSLLDGGTEAFF	TGTGCCAGCAGTCTACTCGATGGGGGGACTGAAGCTTTCTTT
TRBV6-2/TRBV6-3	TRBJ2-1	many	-	CASSYGSGPYNEQFF	TGTGCCAGCAGTTACGGGTCAGGTCCCTACAATGAGCAGTTCTTC
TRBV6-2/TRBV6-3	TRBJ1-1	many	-	CASSTGTGDQAFF	TGTGCCAGCAGCACCGGGACGGGGGATCAAGCTTTCTTT
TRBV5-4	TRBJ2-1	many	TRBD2	CASRLGLAGLGSYNEQFF	TGTGCCAGCAGACTGGGACTAGCGGGTTTAGGCTCCTACAATGAGCAGTTCTTC
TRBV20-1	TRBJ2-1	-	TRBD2	CSAKLAGGLGGNEQFF	TGCAGTGCTAAACTAGCGGGGGGGCTAGGTGGCAATGAGCAGTTCTTC
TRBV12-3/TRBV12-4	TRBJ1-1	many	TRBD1	CASSFVTGGGYTEAFF	TGTGCCAGCAGTTTTGTGACAGGGGGCGGATACACTGAAGCTTTCTTT
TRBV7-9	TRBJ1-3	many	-	CAITIGRSAGNTIYF	TGTGCCATTACGATAGGGAGGAGCGCTGGAAACACCATATATTTT